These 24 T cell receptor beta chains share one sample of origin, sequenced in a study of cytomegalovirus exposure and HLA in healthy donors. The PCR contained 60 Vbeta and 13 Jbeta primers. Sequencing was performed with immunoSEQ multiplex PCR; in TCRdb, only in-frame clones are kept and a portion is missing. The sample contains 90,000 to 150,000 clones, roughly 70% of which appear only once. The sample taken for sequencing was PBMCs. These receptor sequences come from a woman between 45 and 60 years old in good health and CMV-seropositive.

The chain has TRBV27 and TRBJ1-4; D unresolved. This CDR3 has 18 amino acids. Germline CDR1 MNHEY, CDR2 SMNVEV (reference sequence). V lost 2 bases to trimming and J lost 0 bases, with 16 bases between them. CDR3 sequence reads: CASSLTGYDTATNEKLFF. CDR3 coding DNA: TGTGCCAGCAGTTTAACGGGATACGATACCGCAACTAATGAAAAACTGTTTTTT.

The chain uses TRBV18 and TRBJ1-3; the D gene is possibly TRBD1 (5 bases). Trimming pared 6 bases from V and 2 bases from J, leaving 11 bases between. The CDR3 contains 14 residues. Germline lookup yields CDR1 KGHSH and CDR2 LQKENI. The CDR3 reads CASSLGLPGNTIYF. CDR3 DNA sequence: TGTGCCAGCTCCTTGGGACTCCCTGGAAACACCATATATTTT.

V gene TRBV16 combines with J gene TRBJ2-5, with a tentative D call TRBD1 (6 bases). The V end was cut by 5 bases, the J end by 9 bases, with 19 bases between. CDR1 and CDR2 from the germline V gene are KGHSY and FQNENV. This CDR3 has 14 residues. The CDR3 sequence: CASSGGGFADPQYF. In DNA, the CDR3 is TGTGCCAGCAGCGGTGGGGGCTTCGCGGACCCCCAGTACTTC.

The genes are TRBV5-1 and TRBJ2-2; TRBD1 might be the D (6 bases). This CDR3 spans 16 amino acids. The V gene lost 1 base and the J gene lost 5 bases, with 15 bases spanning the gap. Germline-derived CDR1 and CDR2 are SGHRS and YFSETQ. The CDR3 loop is CASSLLDQGWTGELFF. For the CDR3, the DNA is TGCGCCAGCAGCTTGTTGGACCAGGGGTGGACCGGGGAGCTGTTTTTT. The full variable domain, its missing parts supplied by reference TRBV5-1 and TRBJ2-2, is KAGVTQTPRYLIKTRGQQVTLSCSPISGHRSVSWYQQTPGQGLQFLFEYFSETQRNKGNFPGRFSGRQFSNSRSEMNVSTLELGDSALYLCASSLLDQGWTGELFFGEGSRLTVL.

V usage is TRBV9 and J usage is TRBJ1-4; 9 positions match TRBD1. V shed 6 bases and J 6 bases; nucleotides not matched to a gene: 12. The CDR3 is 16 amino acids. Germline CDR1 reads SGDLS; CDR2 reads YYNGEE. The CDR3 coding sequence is TGTGCCAGCACCCTCGGACAGGGGACAAGCGATGAAAAACTGTTTTTT. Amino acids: CASTLGQGTSDEKLFF.

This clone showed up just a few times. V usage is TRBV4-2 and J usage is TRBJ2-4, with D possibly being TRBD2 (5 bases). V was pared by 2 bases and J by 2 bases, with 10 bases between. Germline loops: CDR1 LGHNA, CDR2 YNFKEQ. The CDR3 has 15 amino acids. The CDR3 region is CASSQPGIPKNIQYF. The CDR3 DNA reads TGTGCCAGCAGCCAACCGGGGATCCCCAAAAACATTCAGTACTTC.

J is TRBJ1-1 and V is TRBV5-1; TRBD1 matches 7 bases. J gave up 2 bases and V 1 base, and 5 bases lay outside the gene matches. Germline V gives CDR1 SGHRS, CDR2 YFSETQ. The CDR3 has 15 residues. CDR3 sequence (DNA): TGCGCCAGCAGCTTGAGGGGACAGCCAAACACTGAAGCTTTCTTT. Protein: CASSLRGQPNTEAFF.

The CDR3 DNA reads as TGTGCCTGGAGTCCCCTGCTAACCAATGAAAAACTGTTTTTT. As protein: CAWSPLLTNEKLFF. The chain couples TRBV30 to TRBJ1-4, with D unclear. Germline V gene sequence: CDR1 GTSNPN, CDR2 SVGIG (reference sequence). The CDR3 runs 14 residues. V was clipped by 2 bases and J by 5 bases, with 12 bases between them.

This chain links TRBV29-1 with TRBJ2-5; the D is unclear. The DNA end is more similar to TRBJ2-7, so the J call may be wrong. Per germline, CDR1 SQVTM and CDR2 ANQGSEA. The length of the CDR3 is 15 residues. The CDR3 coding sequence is TGCAGCGTTGAAGATATGGCAGGCTCATCCTACGAGCAGTACTTC. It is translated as CSVEDMAGSSYEQYF.

CDR3 region: CASIPGAGGANVLTF. CDR3 sequence (DNA): TGTGCCAGTATACCAGGAGCGGGTGGGGCCAACGTCCTGACTTTC. The chain combines TRBV19 with TRBJ2-6; a weak D match, TRBD2 (6 bases). V gave up 7 bases and J gave up 3 bases, with 13 bases separating them. CDR3 length: 15 amino acids. CDR1 and CDR2 (germline): LNHDA, SQIVND (reference sequence).

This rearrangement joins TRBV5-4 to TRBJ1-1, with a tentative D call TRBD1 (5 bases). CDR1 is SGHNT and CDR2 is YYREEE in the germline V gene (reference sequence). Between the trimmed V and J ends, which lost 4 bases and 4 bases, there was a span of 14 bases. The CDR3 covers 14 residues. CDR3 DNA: TGTGCCAGCAGCCCGGGGGGGTTCATCACTGAAGCTTTCTTT. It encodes CASSPGGFITEAFF.

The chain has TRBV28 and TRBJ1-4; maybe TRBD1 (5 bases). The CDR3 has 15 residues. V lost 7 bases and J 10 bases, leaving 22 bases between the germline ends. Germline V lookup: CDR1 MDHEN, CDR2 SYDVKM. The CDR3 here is CASTGGVAGTRKLFF. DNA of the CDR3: TGTGCCAGCACCGGGGGTGTGGCAGGGACCCGAAAACTGTTTTTT.

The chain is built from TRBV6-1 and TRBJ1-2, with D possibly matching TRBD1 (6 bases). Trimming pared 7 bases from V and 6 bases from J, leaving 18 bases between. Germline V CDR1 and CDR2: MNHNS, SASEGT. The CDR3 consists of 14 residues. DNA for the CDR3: TGTGCCAGCATAATGACAGGTGGGCTTGATGGCTACACCTTC. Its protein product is CASIMTGGLDGYTF.

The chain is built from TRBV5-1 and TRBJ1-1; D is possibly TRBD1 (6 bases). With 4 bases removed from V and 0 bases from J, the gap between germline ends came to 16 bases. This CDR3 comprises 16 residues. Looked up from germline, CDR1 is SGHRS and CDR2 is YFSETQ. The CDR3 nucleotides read TGCGCCAGCAGCCCGAAGGACAGCAACATGAACACTGAAGCTTTCTTT. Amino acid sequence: CASSPKDSNMNTEAFF.

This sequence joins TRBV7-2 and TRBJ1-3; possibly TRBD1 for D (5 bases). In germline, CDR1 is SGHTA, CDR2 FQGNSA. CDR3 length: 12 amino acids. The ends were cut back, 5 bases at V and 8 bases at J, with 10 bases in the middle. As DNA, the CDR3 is TGTGCCAGCAGCCCCGCGGGGGACACCATATATTTT. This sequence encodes CASSPAGDTIYF.

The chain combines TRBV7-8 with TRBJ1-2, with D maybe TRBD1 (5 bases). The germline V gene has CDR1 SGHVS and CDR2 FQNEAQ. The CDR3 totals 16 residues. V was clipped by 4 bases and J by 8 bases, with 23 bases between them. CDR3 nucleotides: TGTGCCAGCAGCTCCGACTTGGAGGGGATTTCACACGGCTACACCTTC. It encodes CASSSDLEGISHGYTF.

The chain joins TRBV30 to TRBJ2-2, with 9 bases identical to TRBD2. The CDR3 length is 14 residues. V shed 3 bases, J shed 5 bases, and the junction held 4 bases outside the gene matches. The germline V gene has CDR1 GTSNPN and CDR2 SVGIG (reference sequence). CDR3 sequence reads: CAWRRLAVTGELFF. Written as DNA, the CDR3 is TGTGCCTGGAGACGACTAGCGGTAACCGGGGAGCTGTTTTTT.

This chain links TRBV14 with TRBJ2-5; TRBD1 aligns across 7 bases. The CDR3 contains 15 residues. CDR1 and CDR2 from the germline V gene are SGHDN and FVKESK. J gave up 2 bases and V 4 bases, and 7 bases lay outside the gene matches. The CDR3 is CASSPQGKVQETQYF. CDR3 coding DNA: TGTGCCAGCAGCCCACAGGGGAAGGTGCAAGAGACCCAGTACTTC. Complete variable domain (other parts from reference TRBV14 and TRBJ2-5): EAGVTQFPSHSVIEKGQTVTLRCDPISGHDNLYWYRRVMGKEIKFLLHFVKESKQDESGMPNNRFLAERTGGTYSTLKVQPAELEDSGVYFCASSPQGKVQETQYFGPGTRLLVL.

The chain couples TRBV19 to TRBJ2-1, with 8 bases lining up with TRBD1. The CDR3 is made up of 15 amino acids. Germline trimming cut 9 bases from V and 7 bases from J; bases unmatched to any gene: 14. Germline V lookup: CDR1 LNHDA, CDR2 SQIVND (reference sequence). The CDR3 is CASISRDRPLNEQFF. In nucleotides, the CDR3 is TGTGCCAGCATATCCCGGGACAGGCCTCTTAATGAGCAGTTCTTC.

This chain's CDR3 is CASSPQAEGAWDEQYF. DNA of the CDR3: TGTGCCAGCAGCCCCCAAGCCGAAGGGGCTTGGGACGAGCAGTACTTC. The chain has TRBV4-2 and TRBJ2-7, with D tentatively TRBD1 (5 bases). Trimming removed 4 bases at V and 5 bases at J, with 21 bases between. Germline V gives CDR1 LGHNA, CDR2 YNFKEQ. There are 16 residues in the CDR3.

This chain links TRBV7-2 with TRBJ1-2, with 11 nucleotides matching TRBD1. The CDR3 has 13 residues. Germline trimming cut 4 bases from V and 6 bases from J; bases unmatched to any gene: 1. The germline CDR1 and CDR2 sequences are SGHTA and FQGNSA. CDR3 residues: CASSWGQGDGYTF. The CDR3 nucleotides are TGTGCCAGCAGCTGGGGACAGGGGGATGGCTACACCTTC.

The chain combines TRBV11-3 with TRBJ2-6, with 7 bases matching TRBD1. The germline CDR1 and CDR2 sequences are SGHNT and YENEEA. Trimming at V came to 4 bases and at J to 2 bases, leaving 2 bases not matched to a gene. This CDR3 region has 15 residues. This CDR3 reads CASSSTGAGANVLTF. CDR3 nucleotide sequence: TGTGCCAGCAGCTCCACAGGGGCTGGGGCCAACGTCCTGACTTTC.

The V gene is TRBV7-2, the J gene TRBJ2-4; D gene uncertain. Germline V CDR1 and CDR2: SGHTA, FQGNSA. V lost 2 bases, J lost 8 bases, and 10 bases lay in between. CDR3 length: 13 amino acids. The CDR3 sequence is CASSLSQLDIQYF. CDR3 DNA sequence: TGTGCCAGCAGCTTATCACAATTGGACATTCAGTACTTC.

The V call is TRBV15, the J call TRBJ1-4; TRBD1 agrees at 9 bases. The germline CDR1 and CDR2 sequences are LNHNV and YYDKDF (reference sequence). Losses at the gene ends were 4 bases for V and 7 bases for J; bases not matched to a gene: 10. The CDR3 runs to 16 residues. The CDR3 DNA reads TGTGCCACCAGCAAAGGCCCACAGGGGGCTGGTGAAAAACTGTTTTTT. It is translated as CATSKGPQGAGEKLFF.